Sequencing of this T cell receptor (beta chain) was carried out in a study of immune evolution from preneoplasia to lung adenocarcinoma. Two lung cancer pathologists independently confirmed each histologic diagnosis. The trim removed 4 bases at V and 0 bases at J, leaving 2 bases unmatched. Germline lookup yields CDR1 MNHNY and CDR2 SVGAGI (reference sequence). The CDR3 has 15 amino acids. Using immunoSEQ multiplex PCR, the repertoire was profiled, and TCRdb retains in-frame clones only, with some absent. The top ten hold approximately 3.8% of the sample, which has about 12,000 clones, approximately 87% seen once.

The V call is TRBV6-6, the J call TRBJ2-3; 9 bases agree with TRBD2. The origin of this receptor is a person aged 50-70 years with lung adenocarcinoma. The sample comprised FFPE tissue from an adenomatous hyperplasia lung lesion. Regarding subset: atypical adenomatous hyperplasia (AAH), lung preneoplasia. The CDR3 region is CASSSAGGSTDTQYF. CDR3 sequence (DNA): TGTGCCAGCAGTTCCGCGGGGGGGAGCACAGATACGCAGTATTTT.